This passage covers 14 T cell receptor beta chains from one sample sequenced in a study of cytomegalovirus exposure and HLA in healthy donors (dated by TCRdb to 2015 to 2018). The library was prepared using the immunoSEQ multiplex PCR assay. For the multiplex PCR, a mixture combining 60 forward primers for TCR Vbeta segments and 13 reverse primers for TCR Jbeta segments was used. In its TCRdb copy, this immuneACCESS table keeps in-frame sequences only and misses some clones. Where compared with another copy, unresolved V genes explain less than half of these, and the others have no known cause. This sample comprises 150,000 or so clones, 65% to 70% of them detected only once. The ten largest clones add up to about 10% of the sample. The sequenced material came from PBMCs. Source of these receptors: a man aged 25 to 45 in good health and CMV-seropositive.

This chain joins TRBV28 and TRBJ1-2; D possibly corresponds to TRBD1 (5 bases). CDR3 size: 13 residues. CDR1 is MDHEN and CDR2 is SYDVKM in the germline V gene. Trimming shortened V by 7 bases and J by 6 bases, and 15 bases separated the two germline ends. The CDR3 DNA reads as TGTGCCAGCACCCAGTGGGGCGCTGATGGCTACACCTTC. It specifies CASTQWGADGYTF.

This sequence joins TRBV30 and TRBJ1-2, with TRBD1 matching 8 bases. After removal of 3 bases from V and 5 bases from J, the junction contained 5 bases not matched to a gene. The CDR3 runs 13 residues. Germline loops: CDR1 GTSNPN, CDR2 SVGIG (reference sequence). CDR3 DNA: TGTGCCTGGAGCAGGGGGCCGGGTTATGGCTACACCTTC. It translates to CAWSRGPGYGYTF.

This clone was counted once. The V gene is TRBV9, the J gene TRBJ1-1; 7 positions match TRBD1. Trimming at V came to 3 bases and at J to 4 bases, leaving 12 bases not matched to a gene. This CDR3 has 16 residues. Germline CDR1 reads SGDLS; CDR2 reads YYNGEE. In nucleotides, the CDR3 is TGTGCCAGCAGCGGACAGGGACCTTTGAAGAGCACTGAAGCTTTCTTT. Protein sequence: CASSGQGPLKSTEAFF.

The sample holds one count of this clone. The genes are TRBV6-5 and TRBJ1-2; D is unresolved. Germline V gene sequence: CDR1 MNHEY, CDR2 SVGAGI. V was trimmed by 5 bases and J by 8 bases, leaving 15 bases between them. CDR3 length equals 13 residues. The CDR3 sequence is CASSGRLREGYTF. As DNA, the CDR3 is TGTGCCAGCAGTGGACGGCTTCGGGAGGGCTACACCTTC.

CDR3 nucleotides: TGCGCCAGCGGCCGGGGACTAGCGGGACCAGTTAGCGCAGATACGCAGTATTTT. Protein sequence: CASGRGLAGPVSADTQYF. V gene TRBV5-1 combines with J gene TRBJ2-3; the match to TRBD2 covers 13 bases. With V trimmed by 7 bases and J by 4 bases, 15 bases remained unmatched. The germline V gene has CDR1 SGHRS and CDR2 YFSETQ. The CDR3 is 18 residues long.

This chain uses TRBV9 with TRBJ2-1; TRBD2 agrees at 12 bases. The CDR3 extends over 18 amino acids. The junction had 11 bases not matched to a gene; V was cut back by 4 bases and J by 3 bases. Germline CDR1 SGDLS, CDR2 YYNGEE. DNA of the CDR3: TGTGCCAGCAGCACGACTAGCGGGGGTTGGGGAGTCTACAATGAGCAGTTCTTC. Amino acid sequence: CASSTTSGGWGVYNEQFF. The full variable domain, in which reference TRBV9 and TRBJ2-1 provide the parts outside the CDR3, is DSGVTQTPKHLITATGQRVTLRCSPRSGDLSVYWYQQSLDQGLQFLIQYYNGEERAKGNILERFSAQQFPDLHSELNLSSLELGDSALYFCASSTTSGGWGVYNEQFFGPGTRLTVL.

The V call is TRBV28, the J call TRBJ2-7; 9 positions agree with TRBD2. The CDR3 contains 14 residues. V shed 2 bases, J shed 6 bases, and the junction held 5 bases outside the gene matches. Germline V gene lookup returns CDR1 MDHEN and CDR2 SYDVKM. CDR3 in amino acids: CASSLLSGRGEQYF. The CDR3 region has the DNA TGTGCCAGCAGTTTACTTAGCGGGAGAGGCGAGCAGTACTTC. The entire variable domain, with the rest obtained from reference TRBV28 and TRBJ2-7, is as follows: DVKVTQSSRYLVKRTGEKVFLECVQDMDHENMFWYRQDPGLGLRLIYFSYDVKMKEKGDIPEGYSVSREKKERFSLILESASTNQTSMYLCASSLLSGRGEQYFGPGTRLTVT.

This sequence joins TRBV9 and TRBJ2-2, with TRBD2 matching 11 bases. Trimming took 0 bases from V and 6 from J; bases not matched to a gene: 4. CDR1 is SGDLS, CDR2 YYNGEE, per germline. This CDR3 comprises 16 residues. The CDR3 reads CASSVGLAGFSGELFF. DNA of the CDR3: TGTGCCAGCAGCGTAGGACTAGCGGGATTCTCCGGGGAGCTGTTTTTT.

In its sample, this clone was seen a few times. The V gene is TRBV2, the J gene TRBJ1-4; 8 bases agree with TRBD1. V was clipped by 5 bases and J by 6 bases; unmatched bases: 2. This CDR3 has 13 amino acids. CDR1 and CDR2 from the germline V gene are SNHLY and FYNNEI. CDR3 residues: CASSMDRDEKLFF. CDR3 in DNA: TGTGCCAGCAGTATGGACAGGGATGAAAAACTGTTTTTT.

This clone was seen only a few times. The identical CDR3 is also encoded by other nucleotide sequences in the sample. The J gene is TRBJ1-2, the V gene TRBV28; TRBD1 is a possible D gene (5 bases). This CDR3 has 12 residues. CDR1 and CDR2 (germline): MDHEN, SYDVKM. The ends were cut back, 5 bases at V and 3 bases at J, with 7 bases in the middle. The CDR3, as DNA: TGTGCCAGCAGTCGGGGGGACTATGGCTACACCTTC. As protein: CASSRGDYGYTF.

The chain combines TRBV6-1 with TRBJ2-7; 7 nucleotides agree with TRBD2. Germline values: CDR1 MNHNS, CDR2 SASEGT. CDR3 length: 13 amino acids. V lost 4 bases, J lost 7 bases, and 7 bases stayed unmatched. The CDR3 nucleotides read TGTGCCAGCAGTGGCGGACTAGTCCGGGAGCAGTACTTC. Amino acids: CASSGGLVREQYF.

J is TRBJ1-1 and V is TRBV10-3; 7 bases are shared with TRBD1. The germline CDR1 and CDR2 sequences are ENHRY and SYGVKD. V shed 6 bases and J 1 base; nucleotides not matched to a gene: 5. The CDR3 extends over 14 amino acids. CDR3 sequence: CAISAGTENTEAFF. The CDR3 nucleotides read TGTGCCATCAGCGCCGGGACAGAGAACACTGAAGCTTTCTTT.

V usage is TRBV29-1 and J usage is TRBJ2-7; 10 bases are a match to TRBD2. Germline CDR1 reads SQVTM; CDR2 reads ANQGSEA. The CDR3 length is 15 residues. The junction had 7 bases not matched to a gene; V was cut back by 1 base and J by 4 bases. The CDR3, as DNA: TGCAGCGTTGAAGGAACTAGCGGGGACGGGTACGAGCAGTACTTC. Translated, it gives CSVEGTSGDGYEQYF.

The gene calls are TRBV2 and TRBJ1-6; 7 nucleotides align to TRBD1. The CDR3 is 18 residues long. Germline V CDR1 and CDR2: SNHLY, FYNNEI. Trimming removed 5 bases from V and 10 bases from J; junction bases left unmatched: 20. Written as DNA, the CDR3 is TGTGCCAGCAGTAAATTGGGTATAGGGGGCGTTTCCGAATCACCCCTCCACTTT. Encoded protein: CASSKLGIGGVSESPLHF.